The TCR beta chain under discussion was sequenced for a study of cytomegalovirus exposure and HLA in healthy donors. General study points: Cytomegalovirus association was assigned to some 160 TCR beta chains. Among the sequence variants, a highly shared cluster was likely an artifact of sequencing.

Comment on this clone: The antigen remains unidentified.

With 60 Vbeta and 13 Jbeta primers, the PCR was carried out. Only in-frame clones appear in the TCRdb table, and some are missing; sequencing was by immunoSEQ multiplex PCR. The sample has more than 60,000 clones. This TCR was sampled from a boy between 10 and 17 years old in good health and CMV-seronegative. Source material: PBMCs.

DNA of the CDR3: TGTGCCAGCAGCGTAGGGGGGCTAGCGGGTAGAAATGAGCAGTTCTTC. The encoded protein is CASSVGGLAGRNEQFF. V usage is TRBV9 and J usage is TRBJ2-1; 8 bases fit TRBD2. V gave up 0 bases and J gave up 7 bases; unmatched junction bases: 9. The CDR3 consists of 16 residues. Germline CDR1 SGDLS, CDR2 YYNGEE.